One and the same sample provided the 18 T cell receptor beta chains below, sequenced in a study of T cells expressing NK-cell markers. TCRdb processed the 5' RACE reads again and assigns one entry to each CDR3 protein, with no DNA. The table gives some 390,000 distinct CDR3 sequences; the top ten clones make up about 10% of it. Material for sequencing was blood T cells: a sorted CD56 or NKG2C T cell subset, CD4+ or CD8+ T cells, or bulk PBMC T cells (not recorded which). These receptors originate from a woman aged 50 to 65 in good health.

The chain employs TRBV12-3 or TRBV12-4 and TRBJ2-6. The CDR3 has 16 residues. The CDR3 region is CASSLGQGSGANVLTF.

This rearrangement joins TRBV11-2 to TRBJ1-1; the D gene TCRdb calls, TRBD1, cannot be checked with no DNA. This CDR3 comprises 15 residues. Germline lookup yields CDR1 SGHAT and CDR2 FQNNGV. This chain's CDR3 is CASSPLPRTNTEAFF.

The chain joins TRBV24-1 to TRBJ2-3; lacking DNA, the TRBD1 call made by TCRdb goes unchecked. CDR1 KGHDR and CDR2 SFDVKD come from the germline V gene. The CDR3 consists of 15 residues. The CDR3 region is CATSDLTGKADTQYF.

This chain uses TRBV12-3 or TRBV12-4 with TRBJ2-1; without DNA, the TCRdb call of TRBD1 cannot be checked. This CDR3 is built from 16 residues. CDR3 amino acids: CASSSRGTGRYNEQFF.

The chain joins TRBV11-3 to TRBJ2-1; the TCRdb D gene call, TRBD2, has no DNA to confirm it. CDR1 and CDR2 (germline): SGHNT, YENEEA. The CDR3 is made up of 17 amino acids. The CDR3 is CASSFWTSGPTYNEQFF.

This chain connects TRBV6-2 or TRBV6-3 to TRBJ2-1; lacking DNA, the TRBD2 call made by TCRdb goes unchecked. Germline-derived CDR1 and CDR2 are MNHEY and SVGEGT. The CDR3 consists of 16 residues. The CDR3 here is CASSAPASGLGSEQFF.

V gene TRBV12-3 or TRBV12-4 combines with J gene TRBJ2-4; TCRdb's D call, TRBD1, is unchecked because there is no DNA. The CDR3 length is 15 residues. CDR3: CASSLAPNSLALEYF.

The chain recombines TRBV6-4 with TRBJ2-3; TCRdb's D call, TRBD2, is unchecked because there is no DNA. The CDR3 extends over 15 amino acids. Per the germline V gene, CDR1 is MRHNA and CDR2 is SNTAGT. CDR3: CASSASGDGADTQYF.

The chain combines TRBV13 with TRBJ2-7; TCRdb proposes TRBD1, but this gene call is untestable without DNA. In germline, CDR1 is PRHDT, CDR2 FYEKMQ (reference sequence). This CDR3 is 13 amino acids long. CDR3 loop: CASSPPGDYEQYF.

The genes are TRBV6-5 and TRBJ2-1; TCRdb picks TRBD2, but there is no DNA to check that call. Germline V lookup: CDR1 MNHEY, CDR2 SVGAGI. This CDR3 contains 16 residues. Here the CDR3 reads CASQVSGSLLYNEQFF.

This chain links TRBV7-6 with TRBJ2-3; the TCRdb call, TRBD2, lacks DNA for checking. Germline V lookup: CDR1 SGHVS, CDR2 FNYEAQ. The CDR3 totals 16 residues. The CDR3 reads CASSRGEREITDTQYF.

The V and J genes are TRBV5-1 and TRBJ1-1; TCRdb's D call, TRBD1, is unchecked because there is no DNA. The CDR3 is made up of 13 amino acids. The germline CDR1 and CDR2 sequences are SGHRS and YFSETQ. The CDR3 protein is CASRRGLNTEAFF.

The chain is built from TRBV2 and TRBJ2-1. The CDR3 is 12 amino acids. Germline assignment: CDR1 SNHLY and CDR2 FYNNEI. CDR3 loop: CAIQISLHEQFF.

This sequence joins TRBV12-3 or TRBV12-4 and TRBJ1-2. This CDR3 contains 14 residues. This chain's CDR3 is CASSLAATAGGYTF.

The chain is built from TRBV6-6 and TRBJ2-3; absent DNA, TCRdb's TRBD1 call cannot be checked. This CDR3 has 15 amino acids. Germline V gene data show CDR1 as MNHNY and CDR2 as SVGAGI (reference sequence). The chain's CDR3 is CASSSSGTSLDTQYF.

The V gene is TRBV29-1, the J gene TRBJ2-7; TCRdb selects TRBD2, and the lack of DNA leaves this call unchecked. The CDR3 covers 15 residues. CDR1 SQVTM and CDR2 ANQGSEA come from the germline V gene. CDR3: CSVEEGAGGAYEQYF.

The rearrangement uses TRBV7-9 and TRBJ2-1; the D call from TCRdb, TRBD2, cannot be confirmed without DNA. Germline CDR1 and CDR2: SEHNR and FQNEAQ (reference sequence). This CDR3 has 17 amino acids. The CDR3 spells CASSLGETGLVIDEQFF.

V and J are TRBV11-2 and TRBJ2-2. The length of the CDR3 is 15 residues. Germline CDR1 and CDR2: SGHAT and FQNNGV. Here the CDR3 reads CASSSQGANTGELFF.